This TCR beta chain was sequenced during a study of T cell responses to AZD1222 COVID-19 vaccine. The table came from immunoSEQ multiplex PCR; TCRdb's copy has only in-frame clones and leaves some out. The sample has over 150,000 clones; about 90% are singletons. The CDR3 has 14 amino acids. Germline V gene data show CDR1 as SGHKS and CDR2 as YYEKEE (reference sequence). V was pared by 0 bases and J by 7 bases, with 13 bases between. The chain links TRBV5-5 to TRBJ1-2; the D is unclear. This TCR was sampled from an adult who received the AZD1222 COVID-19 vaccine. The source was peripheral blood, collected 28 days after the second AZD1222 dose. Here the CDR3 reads CASSLEASTRGYTF. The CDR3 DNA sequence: TGTGCCAGCAGCTTGGAGGCCTCAACCCGTGGCTACACCTTC.